The 28 T cell receptor beta chains below come from one sample, sequenced in a study of T cell repertoires in cytomegalovirus infection. TCRdb used MiXCR to reprocess the reads, holding one entry per CDR3 protein. The sample lists about 130,000 distinct CDR3 sequences, 20% to 30% occurring once. Which antigens these TCRs recognize remains unknown. What was sequenced was PBMCs, sequenced either directly or after in vitro stimulation (not recorded which). The origin of the receptors is a human donor in good health (CMV status not recorded). Some clones in this sample may be carry-over from other donors' samples.

This clonotype was seen repeatedly, ten times or more. The rearrangement joins TRBV25-1 to TRBJ1-5; D is perhaps TRBD1 (5 bases). Trimming shortened V by 2 bases and J by 6 bases, and 5 bases separated the two germline ends. This CDR3 is built from 12 residues. Germline V gene sequence: CDR1 MGHDK, CDR2 SYGVNS. The CDR3: CASSEGTQPQHF. The CDR3 DNA sequence: TGTGCCAGCAGTGAAGGGACTCAGCCCCAGCATTTT.

This clonotype came up a few times. The rearrangement joins TRBV28 to TRBJ2-3; D perhaps matches TRBD1 (5 bases). V shed 5 bases and J shed 4 bases, with 7 bases lying between them. Germline V gives CDR1 MDHEN, CDR2 SYDVKM. This CDR3 has 12 residues. CDR3 DNA: TGTGCCAGCAGTATACAGGCAGATACGCAGTATTTT. This sequence encodes CASSIQADTQYF.

This chain joins TRBV20-1 and TRBJ2-3; D not certain. Trimming took 3 bases from V and 6 from J, leaving 4 bases between them. From germline, CDR1 is DFQATT and CDR2 SNEGSKA (reference sequence). This CDR3 is 10 amino acids long. The DNA for the CDR3 is TGCAGTGCTAGTTCGGATACGCAGTATTTT. It encodes CSASSDTQYF.

The chain employs TRBV7-9 and TRBJ2-1, with D unclear. This CDR3 has 15 amino acids. Trimming stripped 4 bases from V and 3 bases from J, with 13 bases between. Looked up from germline, CDR1 is SEHNR and CDR2 is FQNEAQ (reference sequence). The CDR3 bases are TGTGCCAGCAGCTCACAGTCCGAGAGCTACAATGAGCAGTTCTTC. It codes for CASSSQSESYNEQFF.

V is TRBV2 and J is TRBJ2-2; D is uncertain. V lost 6 bases and J 0 bases, leaving 8 bases between the germline ends. The germline gives CDR1 SNHLY, CDR2 FYNNEI. This CDR3 spans 14 amino acids. The CDR3 loop is CASSPPANTGELFF. The CDR3 nucleotides are TGTGCCAGCAGCCCGCCCGCGAACACCGGGGAGCTGTTTTTT.

The chain joins TRBV4-1 to TRBJ2-1, with D perhaps matching TRBD2 (6 bases). Germline CDR1 is MGHRA and CDR2 is YSYEKL. CDR3 length: 17 residues. V lost 4 bases and J 2 bases, leaving 18 bases between the germline ends. In DNA, the CDR3 is TGCGCCAGCAGCCTCCAGCAAAGTGGGAGGCCCTACAATGAGCAGTTCTTC. It yields the protein CASSLQQSGRPYNEQFF.

The chain uses TRBV29-1 and TRBJ1-2; the match to TRBD1 covers 10 bases. Looked up from germline, CDR1 is SQVTM and CDR2 is ANQGSEA. The CDR3 consists of 13 residues. Trimming cost V 7 bases and J 1 base; bases outside gene matches: 3. CDR3 coding DNA: TGCAGCGCAGACAGGGGGCATAACTATGGCTACACCTTC. This encodes CSADRGHNYGYTF.

The sample holds a few counts of this clonotype. The chain recombines TRBV6-1 with TRBJ1-5, with 7 bases lining up with TRBD1. J was trimmed by 10 bases and V by 7 bases; bases with no gene match: 13. The V gene's germline CDR1 is MNHNS and CDR2 SASEGT. The length of the CDR3 is 14 residues. CDR3 in DNA: TGTGCCAGCATCGACACAGGGGTCGGCTCACCCCAGCATTTT. Residues: CASIDTGVGSPQHF.

The chain employs TRBV12-3 or TRBV12-4 and TRBJ1-6; D is unclear. This CDR3 has 14 amino acids. Trimming took 5 bases from V and 0 from J, leaving 5 bases between them. The CDR3 DNA reads as TGTGCCAGCAGTGATAGCTCCTATAATTCACCCCTCCACTTT. Its translation: CASSDSSYNSPLHF.

For the CDR3, the DNA is TGTGCCAGCAGTTTGGCAGGGTCGAACACTGAAGCTTTCTTT. The encoded protein is CASSLAGSNTEAFF. The chain uses TRBV12-3 or TRBV12-4 and TRBJ1-1, with D maybe TRBD1 (5 bases). CDR3 length: 14 residues. Trimming left V 3 bases short and J 1 base short, with 9 bases between.

The rearrangement links TRBV7-6 to TRBJ2-5; D possibly corresponds to TRBD2 (7 bases). Between the trimmed V and J ends, which lost 11 bases and 2 bases, there was a span of 15 bases. The germline V gene encodes CDR1 SGHVS and CDR2 FNYEAQ. The CDR3 is 13 amino acids. The CDR3 sequence: CALGGGAQETQYF. In DNA, the CDR3 is TGTGCCCTCGGTGGGGGGGCTCAAGAGACCCAGTACTTC.

CDR3 sequence: CASSQVGGPPLHF. For the CDR3, the DNA is TGCGCCAGCAGCCAAGTGGGGGGTCCACCCCTCCACTTT. The genes are TRBV4-1 and TRBJ1-6, with D possibly matching TRBD1 (5 bases). The ends were cut back, 1 base at V and 11 bases at J, with 9 bases in the middle. The CDR3 has 13 amino acids. Germline-derived CDR1 and CDR2 are MGHRA and YSYEKL.

This clonotype was counted between two and nine times. This chain uses TRBV2 with TRBJ2-1; D is perhaps TRBD1 (5 bases). This CDR3 comprises 14 residues. Germline CDR1 and CDR2: SNHLY and FYNNEI. V lost 3 bases to trimming and J lost 7 bases, with 13 bases between them. The CDR3 reads CASSEQGSSNEQFF. The CDR3 nucleotides are TGTGCCAGCAGTGAGCAGGGAAGTTCGAATGAGCAGTTCTTC.

This clonotype was seen ten or more times. The chain employs TRBV7-2 and TRBJ1-2; D call uncertain. The CDR3 extends over 12 amino acids. Trimming left V 8 bases short and J 4 bases short, with 11 bases between. Germline loops: CDR1 SGHTA, CDR2 FQGNSA. CDR3 protein: CASGHPTYGYTF. CDR3 nucleotide sequence: TGTGCCAGCGGGCACCCTACCTATGGCTACACCTTC.

This rearrangement joins TRBV6-2 or TRBV6-3 to TRBJ2-1, with a tentative D call TRBD2 (5 bases). The CDR3 is 17 amino acids. V shed 3 bases and J shed 2 bases, with 17 bases lying between them. The germline V gene encodes CDR1 MNHEY and CDR2 SVGEGT. CDR3 sequence reads: CASSYLMTGSTYNEQFF. DNA of the CDR3: TGTGCCAGCAGTTATTTAATGACGGGAAGCACCTACAATGAGCAGTTCTTC.

The chain recombines TRBV19 with TRBJ2-1; tentative D call: TRBD2 (5 bases). Trimming left V 5 bases short and J 3 bases short, with 17 bases between. Per germline, CDR1 LNHDA and CDR2 SQIVND (reference sequence). CDR3 length equals 16 residues. The CDR3 sequence: CASSSPPAVNYNEQFF. The CDR3 region has the DNA TGTGCCAGTAGTTCTCCACCAGCGGTGAACTACAATGAGCAGTTCTTC.

The chain carries TRBV5-4 and TRBJ2-7; weak D call: TRBD1 (7 bases). V gave up 4 bases and J gave up 4 bases, with 24 bases separating them. Per germline, CDR1 SGHNT and CDR2 YYREEE (reference sequence). This CDR3 has 17 residues. CDR3 sequence: CASSAGTVILGMYEQYF. The CDR3 region has the DNA TGTGCCAGCAGCGCGGGGACAGTTATACTGGGGATGTACGAGCAGTACTTC.

This clonotype was found many times. V is TRBV12-3 or TRBV12-4 and J is TRBJ2-3; 13 bases match TRBD2. The V and J ends lost 3 bases and 3 bases, in that order; junction bases with no gene match: 6. This CDR3 has 17 residues. CDR3 loop: CASSLGTSGRATDTQYF. The CDR3 nucleotides are TGTGCCAGCAGTTTGGGTACTAGCGGGAGGGCTACAGATACGCAGTATTTT.

This clonotype was picked up one time. The V call is TRBV4-2, the J call TRBJ2-7; TRBD2 agrees at 10 bases. Per the germline V gene, CDR1 is LGHNA and CDR2 is YNFKEQ. Losses at the gene ends were 0 bases for V and 0 bases for J; bases not matched to a gene: 5. CDR3 length: 17 residues. CDR3 nucleotides: TGTGCCAGCAGCCAAGAGGGCTCTAGCGGGAGCTCCTACGAGCAGTACTTC. Amino acids: CASSQEGSSGSSYEQYF.

This clonotype was seen more than once but under ten times. The chain combines TRBV12-3 or TRBV12-4 with TRBJ2-3; D may be TRBD2 (6 bases). The CDR3 extends over 13 amino acids. The V end was cut by 5 bases, the J end by 8 bases, with 14 bases between. CDR3 coding DNA: TGTGCCAGCAGTCCGCCGGGACTGCCTACGCAGTATTTT. Its translation is CASSPPGLPTQYF.

The table lists this clonotype with a few counts. This rearrangement joins TRBV10-3 to TRBJ2-5; maybe TRBD2 (5 bases). Germline assignment: CDR1 ENHRY and CDR2 SYGVKD. With 2 bases removed from V and 1 base from J, the gap between germline ends came to 8 bases. There are 14 residues in the CDR3. CDR3 nucleotide sequence: TGTGCCATCAGTGAGACCCGGGGCCAAGAGACCCAGTACTTC. Translating gives CAISETRGQETQYF.

This clonotype showed up just once. The chain recombines TRBV30 with TRBJ2-7, with D possibly TRBD2 on 6 matching bases. The CDR3 totals 15 residues. V was clipped by 2 bases and J by 4 bases, with 18 bases between them. CDR1 and CDR2 (germline): GTSNPN, SVGIG (reference sequence). The CDR3 nucleotides read TGTGCCTGGAGTTACGGAGGAGGGCCAAGGTACGAGCAGTACTTC. As protein: CAWSYGGGPRYEQYF.

The chain has TRBV12-3 or TRBV12-4 and TRBJ2-6; D is possibly TRBD1 (6 bases). This CDR3 is built from 15 residues. The ends were cut back, 6 bases at V and 1 base at J, with 10 bases in the middle. DNA of the CDR3: TGTGCCAGCAGACCACAGGGATCTGGGGCCAACGTCCTGACTTTC. It specifies CASRPQGSGANVLTF.

The sample holds a few counts of this clonotype. The chain recombines TRBV12-3 or TRBV12-4 with TRBJ2-3; no clear D gene. The CDR3 totals 15 residues. The V end was cut by 3 bases, the J end by 6 bases, with 16 bases between. CDR3 loop: CASSFRVGLSDTQYF. DNA for the CDR3: TGTGCCAGCAGTTTTCGCGTTGGCTTGTCGGATACGCAGTATTTT.

This clonotype was seen more than once but under ten times. The chain uses TRBV11-2 and TRBJ2-7; D may be TRBD1 (5 bases). This CDR3 comprises 15 residues. Germline CDR1 and CDR2: SGHAT and FQNNGV. With 5 bases removed from V and 5 bases from J, the gap between germline ends came to 19 bases. The CDR3 coding sequence is TGTGCCAGCAGCACAAAGAGGTCAGGGCTTAACGAGCAGTACGTC. This gives the protein CASSTKRSGLNEQYV.

This clonotype was detected a few times. The genes are TRBV4-3 and TRBJ1-1; D uncertain. Germline lookup yields CDR1 LGHNA and CDR2 YSLEER. The V gene lost 0 bases and the J gene lost 1 base, with 6 bases spanning the gap. The CDR3 length is 14 residues. The CDR3 sequence: CASSQDVSNTEAFF. CDR3 in DNA: TGCGCCAGCAGCCAAGATGTCTCGAACACTGAAGCTTTCTTT.

In its sample, this clonotype was seen a few times. The rearrangement links TRBV4-3 to TRBJ1-6; D gene unclear. The CDR3 totals 17 residues. V lost 0 bases and J lost 7, with 16 bases in between. CDR1 and CDR2 (germline): LGHNA, YSLEER. DNA for the CDR3: TGCGCCAGCAGCCAAGATCCCACGGCAGGCGGAAATTCACCCCTCCACTTT. Its translation: CASSQDPTAGGNSPLHF.

The rearrangement joins TRBV19 to TRBJ1-5, with TRBD1 as a possible D gene (5 bases). Trimming removed 5 bases from V and 5 bases from J, with 22 bases in between. The CDR3 has 17 amino acids. CDR1 LNHDA and CDR2 SQIVND come from the germline V gene (reference sequence). As DNA, the CDR3 is TGTGCCAGTAGTTTCCCCCTGTGGGGACCGCCCGATCAGCCCCAGCATTTT. This gives the protein CASSFPLWGPPDQPQHF.